This note documents a single T cell receptor (beta chain) sequence. The repertoire was sequenced with immunoSEQ multiplex PCR; TCRdb's copy has only in-frame clones and lacks some. The sample consists of tens of thousands of clones, approximately 86% of them appearing once. V lost 0 bases, J lost 10 bases, and 5 bases stayed unmatched. The V gene's germline CDR1 is SGHAT and CDR2 FQNNGV. This CDR3 comprises 14 residues. These data come from a study of OX40 agonist ivuxolimab in advanced cancers. Whole-study context: The patients received agonistic anti-OX40 (CD134) antibody ivuxolimab. Every 2 weeks, patients received ivuxolimab intravenously, dosed at 0.01 to 10 mg/kg.

Systemic immunosuppression or a history of autoimmune disease excluded patients. This clonotype originated in an adult with an advanced solid tumor such as melanoma, head and neck, liver or kidney cancer. This chain joins TRBV11-2 and TRBJ2-1, with 8 nucleotides matching TRBD2. Sequencing was performed on CD4+ or CD8+ T cells sorted from blood, taken in a trial of the OX40 agonist ivuxolimab. CDR3 DNA sequence: TGTGCCAGCAGCTTAGAACTAGCGGCCCGCGAGCAGTTCTTC. It specifies CASSLELAAREQFF.